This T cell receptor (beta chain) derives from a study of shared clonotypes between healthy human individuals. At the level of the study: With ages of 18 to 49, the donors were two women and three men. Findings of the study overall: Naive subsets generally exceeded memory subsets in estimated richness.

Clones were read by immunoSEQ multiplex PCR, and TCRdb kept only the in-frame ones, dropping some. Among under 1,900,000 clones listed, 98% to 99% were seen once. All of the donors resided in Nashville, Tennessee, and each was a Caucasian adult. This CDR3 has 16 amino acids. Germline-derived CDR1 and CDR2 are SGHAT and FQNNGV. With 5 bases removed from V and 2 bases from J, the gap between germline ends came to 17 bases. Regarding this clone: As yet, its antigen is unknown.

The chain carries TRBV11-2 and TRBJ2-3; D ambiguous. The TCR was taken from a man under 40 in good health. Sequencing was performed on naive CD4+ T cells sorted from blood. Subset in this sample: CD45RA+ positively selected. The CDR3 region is CASSLGRNGDTDTQYF. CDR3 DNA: TGTGCCAGCAGCCTAGGCCGAAATGGGGACACAGATACGCAGTATTTT.